The 15 T cell receptor beta chains reported below all come from one sample, sequenced in a study of CD8 T cells in ankylosing spondylitis. In TCRdb, the 5' RACE reads were re-called with MiXCR into one record per CDR3 protein. The table has approximately 350,000 distinct CDR3 sequences, roughly 14% seen once; the top ten hold about 1%. The sequenced material came from blood, either unsorted or a sorted T cell fraction (not recorded which). The receptors stem from a male donor with ankylosing spondylitis or in good health (not recorded which).

A few counts support this clonotype. The CDR3 DNA is TGCGCCAGCAGCTCCTCTGGCCTACTCATCGCAGATACGCAGTATTTT. Its translation: CASSSSGLLIADTQYF. V is TRBV5-1 and J is TRBJ2-3; D gene uncertain. Germline CDR1 SGHRS, CDR2 YFSETQ. The CDR3 contains 16 residues. V was shortened by 3 bases and J by 4 bases, with 18 bases between the two germline ends.

This sequence joins TRBV5-4 and TRBJ2-5; D possibly corresponds to TRBD2 (6 bases). This CDR3 comprises 13 residues. Germline V gene lookup returns CDR1 SGHNT and CDR2 YYREEE (reference sequence). V lost 6 bases and J lost 5, with 14 bases in between. In nucleotides, the CDR3 is TGTGCCAGCAACCCCGGGGGTACGGAGACCCAGTACTTC. The encoded protein is CASNPGGTETQYF.

This chain uses TRBV4-1 with TRBJ1-2; TRBD1 matches at 8 bases. CDR1 is MGHRA, CDR2 YSYEKL, per germline. The CDR3 runs to 15 residues. The trim removed 3 bases at V and 4 bases at J, leaving 7 bases unmatched. CDR3 nucleotides: TGCGCCAGCAGCCATCCTGGACAGGGATCCTATGGCTACACCTTC. Its protein product is CASSHPGQGSYGYTF.

V is TRBV20-1 and J is TRBJ2-5; the D gene is possibly TRBD2 (5 bases). CDR1 and CDR2 (germline): DFQATT, SNEGSKA (reference sequence). Trimming removed 3 bases at V and 5 bases at J, with 16 bases between. The CDR3 is 14 residues long. This CDR3 reads CSARIGPLAETQYF. DNA of the CDR3: TGCAGTGCTAGGATAGGGCCATTAGCGGAGACCCAGTACTTC.

This clonotype showed up just a few times. A junction boundary mismatches the germline segment, possibly from a read error. This chain joins TRBV6-1 and TRBJ1-1, with D hard to call. The CDR3 is 13 amino acids. CDR1 and CDR2 (germline): MNHNS, SASEGT. The CDR3 DNA reads TGTGCCAGCAAGGTCGCAAGGACCAACGAACACGTCTTT. As protein: CASKVARTNEHVF.

This clonotype was counted between two and nine times. The CDR3: CASSLTGTGGYEQYF. DNA for the CDR3: TGCGCCAGCAGCCTTACAGGGACAGGAGGCTACGAGCAGTACTTC. The V call is TRBV5-1, the J call TRBJ2-7, with 8 bases identical to TRBD1. The CDR3 is made up of 15 amino acids. The germline gives CDR1 SGHRS, CDR2 YFSETQ. V was clipped by 4 bases and J by 3 bases; unmatched bases: 9.

The chain combines TRBV9 with TRBJ2-2, with 12 bases fitting TRBD2. CDR1 and CDR2 from the germline V gene are SGDLS and YYNGEE. The CDR3 is 15 residues long. V gave up 4 bases and J gave up 9 bases; unmatched junction bases: 7. Here the CDR3 reads CASSTTSGRGRELFF. CDR3 DNA: TGTGCCAGCAGCACGACTAGCGGGAGAGGCCGGGAGCTGTTTTTT.

This clonotype was recorded a few times. The genes are TRBV7-8 and TRBJ1-5; 7 bases are shared with TRBD1. V lost 5 bases, J lost 3 bases, and 7 bases stayed unmatched. Germline V gene data show CDR1 as SGHVS and CDR2 as FQNEAQ. The CDR3 is made up of 15 amino acids. The CDR3 region has the DNA TGTGCCAGCAGCCCTCGCAGGGGGGACAATCAGCCCCAGCATTTT. It translates to CASSPRRGDNQPQHF.

The rearrangement uses TRBV20-1 and TRBJ1-2; no clear D. Trimming took off 6 bases at V and 2 bases at J, with 13 bases between the two ends. This CDR3 is 13 amino acids long. Germline assignment: CDR1 DFQATT and CDR2 SNEGSKA (reference sequence). The DNA of the CDR3 is TGCAGTGCGGCCTTGCGGACGAACTATGGCTACACCTTC. It specifies CSAALRTNYGYTF.

The rearrangement uses TRBV21-1 and TRBJ1-1; the DNA was not used to check the table's D call, TRBD1. TRBV21-1 is marked as a pseudogene. The CDR3 has 16 amino acids. The CDR3 sequence: CASSKDLGATWTEAFF. The CDR3 DNA follows: TGTGCCAGCAGCAAAGATTTGGGGGCCACGTGGACTGAAGCTTTCTTT.

This clonotype was seen at least ten times. The chain combines TRBV6-5 with TRBJ2-7; 14 nucleotides align to TRBD2. J was trimmed by 7 bases and V by 0 bases; bases with no gene match: 5. Germline V gene data show CDR1 as MNHEY and CDR2 as SVGAGI. This CDR3 is built from 16 residues. The CDR3 bases are TGTGCCAGCAGTTACTCGGGACTAGCGGGAGCGGGGGAGCAGTACTTC. Its translation: CASSYSGLAGAGEQYF.

The rearrangement joins TRBV10-3 to TRBJ1-2; D is ambiguous. The V gene lost 3 bases and the J gene lost 0 bases, with 11 bases spanning the gap. CDR1 ENHRY and CDR2 SYGVKD come from the germline V gene. The CDR3 sequence is 15 residues long. CDR3 amino acids: CAISDINSPNYGYTF. In DNA form, the CDR3 reads TGTGCCATCAGTGATATAAACAGCCCTAACTATGGCTACACCTTC.

This clonotype was found many times. This sequence joins TRBV12-3 or TRBV12-4 and TRBJ2-5; 13 bases are shared with TRBD2. The V gene end was trimmed by 6 bases and the J gene end by 5 bases; junction bases not matched to a gene: 6. This CDR3 region has 15 residues. Here the CDR3 reads CASSRTSGSYETQYF. The CDR3 DNA sequence: TGTGCCAGCAGCAGGACTAGCGGGAGTTACGAGACCCAGTACTTC.

This clonotype has just one count. The gene calls are TRBV6-1 and TRBJ1-1; tentative D call: TRBD1 (6 bases). V gave up 1 base and J gave up 4 bases, with 16 bases separating them. In germline, CDR1 is MNHNS, CDR2 SASEGT. The CDR3 has 16 amino acids. Here the CDR3 DNA reads TGTGCCAGCAGTGAAGTTGGCAGGGGCGTGGGCACTGAAGCTTTCTTT. Translating gives CASSEVGRGVGTEAFF.

This chain joins TRBV20-1 and TRBJ2-7, with D perhaps matching TRBD1 or TRBD2 (7 bases each). With 0 bases removed from V and 0 bases from J, the gap between germline ends came to 12 bases. In germline, CDR1 is DFQATT, CDR2 SNEGSKA (reference sequence). The CDR3 totals 15 residues. The CDR3 DNA follows: TGCAGTGCTAGAGATCAGGGGGGGAGCTCCTACGAGCAGTACTTC. Translating gives CSARDQGGSSYEQYF.